The table lists the clone carrying this T cell receptor beta chain with many counts. The antigen is not known. This sample was included in a study of neurological immune-mediated disorders. J gave up 8 bases and V 4 bases, and 2 bases lay outside the gene matches. Per germline, CDR1 SNHLY and CDR2 FYNNEI. The CDR3 spans 14 residues. General study results and limits: Phylogenetic grouping placed 18 of 34 multiple sclerosis patients' repertoires in one related-CDR3 cluster, a possible signature.

TCRdb called the 5' RACE reads again in MiXCR, with one record for every CDR3 protein. The sample carries roughly 70,000 distinct CDR3 sequences, around 5% recorded once. Sequencing was done on a sample of PBMCs. The genes are TRBV2 and TRBJ2-1, with 13 bases fitting TRBD2. This sequence was found in a woman in her 70s with multiple sclerosis. Here the CDR3 DNA reads TGTGCCAGCAGTGGGACTAGCGGGAGCTATGAGCAGTTCTTC. Amino acids: CASSGTSGSYEQFF.